This T cell receptor (beta chain) derives from a study of blood T cell repertoires in COVID-19 (dated by TCRdb to the early 2020s). About the investigation overall: The collaborator samples originated in the United States, Italy and Spain and spanned the acute and convalescent phases of COVID-19. A de-identified subject ID, COVID-19 status, age in years and sex were almost always included in the sample metadata. The prospective study material was composed of cDNA or gDNA derived from T cells, B-cell-depleted T cells, or PBMCs. Where HLA class I and class II types were available, the types were taken from metadata supplied by the sample provider, not from assay-based typing. Deeply sampled blood TCRbeta repertoires from subjects exposed to, actively infected with, or recovered from COVID-19 were included in the dataset. The samples were drawn from the first 160 participants of the ongoing ImmuneRACE study and from 1,254 subjects provided by 6 global collaborators. The repertoires were released in a freely available public database meant as a resource for research on the immune response to SARS-CoV-2. What the work shows at the level of the full study, not this receptor alone: The amount of clinical and demographic metadata varied by source and participant and was provided uncurated.

TCRbeta CDR3 regions were amplified from genomic DNA by means of the immunoSEQ Assay, a bias-controlled multiplex PCR. On the study's bioinformatics: Within the assay, amplification of reference gene primers was used to estimate how many nucleated cells each sample contained. Sequence reads were collapsed and filtered to measure the absolute abundance of every unique TCRbeta CDR3 rearrangement. For each sample, productive Simpson clonality was calculated as the square root of Simpson's diversity index over productive rearrangements. Imported from immuneACCESS, the table was reduced by TCRdb to in-frame sequences with V and J called. These copies leave out some clones; in studies compared against another copy, an unresolved V gene accounts for under half, and the cause of the remainder is not known. V and J calls and clone size are given by that table; D and trimming were obtained from the DNA. Across this sample there are roughly 150,000 clones, with about 85% seen only once. The ten largest make up roughly 8.1% of the sample.

One collaborating source in Seattle enrolled patients during active infection and followed them longitudinally through the course of disease. Collaborating institutions collected whole blood in K2EDTA tubes following their own protocols. For TCRbeta analysis, collaborators shipped samples as frozen whole blood, isolated PBMCs, or DNA extracted from either of those sample types. For CDR1 and CDR2, the germline V gene lists SNHLY and FYNNEI. Including cysteine and phenylalanine, the CDR3 has 14 amino acids. The kept DNA is CDR3 alone, 42 bases in frame from the first base. Between the V and J ends, shortened by 6 bases and 1 base respectively, the junction contains 9 bases. Notes on this clone: The antigen this receptor binds is unknown. No clone much larger than this one lies a single base away; base qualities are absent.

The sample was peripheral blood. The rearrangement joined TRBV2 to TRBJ2-2; TRBD1 is a possible D gene, resting on 6 matching bases. The source is a woman at least 80 years old with COVID-19, enrolled during active disease. The bases read TGTGCCAGCAGGAAAGGGGGGAACACCGGGGAGCTGTTTTTT. Translated, it reads CASRKGGNTGELFF.